This TCR beta chain appears in the sequencing data of a study of T cell repertoires in cytomegalovirus infection. At the level of the study: Public TCR beta signatures marked donors with CMV infection and the matching HLA. Study-wide findings and caveats: The ex vivo response was dominated by HLA-C-restricted CMV-specific TCR beta clonotypes. Of the TCR beta families, the public ones yielded a cumulative frequency that identified carriers of CMV plus the relevant HLA.

V dropped 5 bases and J dropped 7 bases, with 14 bases sitting between them. There are 13 residues in the CDR3. The germline CDR1 and CDR2 sequences are SEHNR and FQNEAQ (reference sequence). This clonotype has a handful of counts. Antigen: not known. Via MiXCR, TCRdb re-called the reads, giving one row per CDR3 protein. The repertoire holds fewer than 550,000 distinct CDR3 sequences, with roughly a third as singletons. This TCR came from a human donor in good health (CMV status not recorded). Some clones in this sample may be carry-over from other donors' samples. The sequencing sample was made of PBMCs. The V and J genes are TRBV7-9 and TRBJ1-1, with D possibly TRBD1 on 5 matching bases. The CDR3 nucleotides are TGTGCCAGCAGCGCGCCCTCGAGGGGTGAAGCTTTCTTT. Protein product: CASSAPSRGEAFF.